These T cell receptor beta chains were read from a single sample in a study of cytomegalovirus exposure and HLA in healthy donors. Repertoires were generated with immunoSEQ multiplex PCR, while TCRdb's copy carries only in-frame clones and drops some. The table has some 130,000 clones, 70% to 85% seen once. What was sequenced was PBMCs. These receptor sequences come from a boy under 18 in good health and CMV-seronegative. Each CDR3 is given with its conserved first and last residue. D genes are given only for firm matches.

d_gene,v_gene,CDR3aa
NA,TRBV7-9,CASEDGKNTEAFF
NA,TRBV4-1,CASSQGTGLETQYF
TRBD2,TRBV2,CASSTASGRAGNEQFF
TRBD2,TRBV4-3,CASSQDWTSGRPGELFF
NA,TRBV5-1,CASSLQQGMGEQYF
TRBD2,TRBV7-2,CASSLAESTDTQYF
NA,TRBV6-5,CASSYLGGQGNYGYTF
NA,TRBV2,CASSGPVSTDTQYF
NA,TRBV4-1,CASSQPRDTSYEQYF
TRBD2,TRBV6-5,CASRYSSGYEQYF